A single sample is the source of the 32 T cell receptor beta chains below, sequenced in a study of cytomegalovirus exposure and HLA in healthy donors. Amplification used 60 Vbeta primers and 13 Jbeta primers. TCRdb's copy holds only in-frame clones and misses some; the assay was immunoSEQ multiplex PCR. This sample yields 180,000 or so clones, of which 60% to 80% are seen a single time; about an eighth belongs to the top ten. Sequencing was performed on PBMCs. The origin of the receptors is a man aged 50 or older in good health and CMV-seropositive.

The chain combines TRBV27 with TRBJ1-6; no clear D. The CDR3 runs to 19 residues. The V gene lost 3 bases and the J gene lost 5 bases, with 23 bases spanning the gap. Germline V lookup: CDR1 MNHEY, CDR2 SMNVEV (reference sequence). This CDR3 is CASSLVPPGLDTHNSPLHF. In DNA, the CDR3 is TGTGCCAGCAGTTTGGTCCCTCCGGGTCTCGATACACATAATTCACCCCTCCACTTT.

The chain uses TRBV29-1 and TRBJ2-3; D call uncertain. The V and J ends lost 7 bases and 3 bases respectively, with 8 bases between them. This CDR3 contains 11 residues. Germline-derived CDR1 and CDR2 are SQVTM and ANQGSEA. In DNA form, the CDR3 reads TGCAGCGCCCTCAGGACAGATACGCAGTATTTT. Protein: CSALRTDTQYF.

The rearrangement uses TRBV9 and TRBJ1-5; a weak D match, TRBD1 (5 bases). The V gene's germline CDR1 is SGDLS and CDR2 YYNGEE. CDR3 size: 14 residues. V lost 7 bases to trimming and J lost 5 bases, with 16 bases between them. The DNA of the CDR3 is TGTGCCAGCGGCGGGGGGGGGAGCGATCAGCCCCAGCATTTT. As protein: CASGGGGSDQPQHF.

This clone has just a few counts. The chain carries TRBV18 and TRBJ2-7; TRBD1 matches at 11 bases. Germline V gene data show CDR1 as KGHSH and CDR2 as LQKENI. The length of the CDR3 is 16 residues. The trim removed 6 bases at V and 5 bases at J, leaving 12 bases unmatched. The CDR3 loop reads CASSSYGQGALNEQYF. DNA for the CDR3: TGTGCCAGCTCGTCATACGGACAGGGGGCGCTTAACGAGCAGTACTTC. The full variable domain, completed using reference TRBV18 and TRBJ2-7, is NAGVMQNPRHLVRRRGQEARLRCSPMKGHSHVYWYRQLPEEGLKFMVYLQKENIIDESGMPKERFSAEFPKEGPSILRIQQVVRGDSAAYFCASSSYGQGALNEQYFGPGTRLTVT.

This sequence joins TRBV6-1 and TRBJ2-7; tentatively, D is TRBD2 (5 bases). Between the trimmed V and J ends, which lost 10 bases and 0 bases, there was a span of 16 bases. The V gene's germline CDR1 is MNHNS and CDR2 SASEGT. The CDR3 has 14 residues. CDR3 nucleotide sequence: TGTGCCACCCTCGGGGTCCGCTACTCCTACGAGCAGTACTTC. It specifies CATLGVRYSYEQYF.

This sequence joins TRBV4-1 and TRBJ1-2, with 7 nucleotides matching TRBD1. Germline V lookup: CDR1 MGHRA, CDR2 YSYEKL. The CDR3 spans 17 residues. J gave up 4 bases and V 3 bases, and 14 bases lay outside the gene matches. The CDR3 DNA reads TGCGCCAGCAGCCATCCCGGGAGGGGGCGACAGATCTATGGCTACACCTTC. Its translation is CASSHPGRGRQIYGYTF.

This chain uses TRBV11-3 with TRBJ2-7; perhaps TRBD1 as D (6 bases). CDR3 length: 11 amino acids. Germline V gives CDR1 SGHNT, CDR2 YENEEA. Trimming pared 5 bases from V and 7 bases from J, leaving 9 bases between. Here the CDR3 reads CASSTGLEQYF. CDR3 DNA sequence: TGTGCCAGCAGCACAGGGTTGGAGCAGTACTTC.

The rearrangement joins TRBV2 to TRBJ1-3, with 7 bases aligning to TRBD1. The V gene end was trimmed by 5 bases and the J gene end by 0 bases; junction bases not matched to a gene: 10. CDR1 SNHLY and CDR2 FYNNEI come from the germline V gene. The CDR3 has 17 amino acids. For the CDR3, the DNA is TGTGCCAGCAGTAATCGGGACAGCCCGTTCTCTGGAAACACCATATATTTT. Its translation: CASSNRDSPFSGNTIYF.

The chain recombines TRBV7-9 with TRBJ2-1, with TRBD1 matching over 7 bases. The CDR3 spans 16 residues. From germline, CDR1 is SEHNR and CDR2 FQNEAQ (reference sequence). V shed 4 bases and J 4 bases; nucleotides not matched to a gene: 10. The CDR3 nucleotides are TGTGCCAGCAGCTCCGGGACAGCATCTCCTTACAATGAGCAGTTCTTC. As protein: CASSSGTASPYNEQFF.

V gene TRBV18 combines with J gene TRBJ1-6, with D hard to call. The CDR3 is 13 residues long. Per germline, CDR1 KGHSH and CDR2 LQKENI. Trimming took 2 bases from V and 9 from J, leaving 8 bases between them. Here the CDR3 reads CASSPANGSPLHF. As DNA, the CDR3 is TGTGCCAGCTCACCAGCGAATGGTTCACCCCTCCACTTT.

In nucleotides, the CDR3 is TGTGCCAGCAGTGAGTTGGGACAGGGGCGAGGCACCATATATTTT. Protein product: CASSELGQGRGTIYF. The rearrangement links TRBV2 to TRBJ1-3, with 10 bases that match TRBD1. V lost 3 bases to trimming and J lost 9 bases; unmatched junction nucleotides: 8. CDR3 length: 15 residues. Germline V gene sequence: CDR1 SNHLY, CDR2 FYNNEI.

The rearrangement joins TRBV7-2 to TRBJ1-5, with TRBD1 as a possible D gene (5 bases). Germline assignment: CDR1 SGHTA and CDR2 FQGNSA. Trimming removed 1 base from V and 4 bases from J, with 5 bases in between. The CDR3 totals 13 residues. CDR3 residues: CASSLGTNQPQHF. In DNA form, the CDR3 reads TGTGCCAGCAGCTTAGGGACAAATCAGCCCCAGCATTTT.

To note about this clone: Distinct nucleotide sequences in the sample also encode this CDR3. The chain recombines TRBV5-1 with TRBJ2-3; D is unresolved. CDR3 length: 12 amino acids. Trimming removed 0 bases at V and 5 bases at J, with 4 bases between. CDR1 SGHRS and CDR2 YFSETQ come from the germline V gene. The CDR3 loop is CASSLGGDTQYF. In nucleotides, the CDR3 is TGCGCCAGCAGCTTGGGCGGAGATACGCAGTATTTT.

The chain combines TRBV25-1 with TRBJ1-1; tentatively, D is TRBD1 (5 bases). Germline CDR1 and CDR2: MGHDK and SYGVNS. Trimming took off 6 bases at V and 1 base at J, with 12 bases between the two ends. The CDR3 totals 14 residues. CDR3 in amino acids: CASSELRANTEAFF. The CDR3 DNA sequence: TGTGCCAGCAGCGAACTCAGGGCGAACACTGAAGCTTTCTTT.

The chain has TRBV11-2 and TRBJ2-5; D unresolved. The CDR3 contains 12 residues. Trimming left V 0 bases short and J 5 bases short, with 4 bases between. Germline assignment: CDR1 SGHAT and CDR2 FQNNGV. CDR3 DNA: TGTGCCAGCAGCTTAGATTCGGAGACCCAGTACTTC. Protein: CASSLDSETQYF.

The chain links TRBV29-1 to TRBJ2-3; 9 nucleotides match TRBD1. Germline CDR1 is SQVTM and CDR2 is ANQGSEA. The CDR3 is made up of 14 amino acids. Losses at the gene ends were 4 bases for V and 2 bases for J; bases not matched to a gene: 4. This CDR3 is CSVGTGASTDTQYF. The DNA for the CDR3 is TGCAGCGTTGGGACAGGGGCGTCCACAGATACGCAGTATTTT.

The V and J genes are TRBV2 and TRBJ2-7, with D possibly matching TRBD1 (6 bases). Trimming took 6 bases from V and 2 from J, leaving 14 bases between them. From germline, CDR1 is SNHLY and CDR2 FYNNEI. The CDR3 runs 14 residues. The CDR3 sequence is CASSRSQGTYEQYV. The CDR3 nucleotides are TGTGCCAGCAGCCGGTCACAGGGTACCTACGAGCAGTACGTC.

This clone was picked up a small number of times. This CDR3 reads CASDPLAGGYTF. Written as DNA, the CDR3 is TGTGCCAGCGACCCTCTTGCGGGAGGCTACACCTTC. The chain employs TRBV6-1 and TRBJ1-2; D gene uncertain. The CDR3 sequence is 12 residues long. Per germline, CDR1 MNHNS and CDR2 SASEGT. V dropped 8 bases and J dropped 8 bases, with 15 bases sitting between them.

The CDR3 nucleotides read TGTGCCAGCACCCCACAGGGAACTAGCACAGATACGCAGTATTTT. This translates into CASTPQGTSTDTQYF. The chain employs TRBV5-4 and TRBJ2-3, with D possibly matching TRBD1 (6 bases). The germline V gene has CDR1 SGHNT and CDR2 YYREEE (reference sequence). Trimming took off 6 bases at V and 0 bases at J, with 14 bases between the two ends. The CDR3 loop spans 15 amino acids.

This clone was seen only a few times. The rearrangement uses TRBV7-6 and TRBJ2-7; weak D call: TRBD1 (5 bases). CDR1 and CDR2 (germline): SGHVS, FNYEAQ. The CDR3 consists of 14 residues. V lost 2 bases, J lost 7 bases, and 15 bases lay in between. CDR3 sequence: CASSLRAGFGEQYF. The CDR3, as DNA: TGTGCCAGCAGCTTAAGGGCAGGGTTCGGGGAGCAGTACTTC.

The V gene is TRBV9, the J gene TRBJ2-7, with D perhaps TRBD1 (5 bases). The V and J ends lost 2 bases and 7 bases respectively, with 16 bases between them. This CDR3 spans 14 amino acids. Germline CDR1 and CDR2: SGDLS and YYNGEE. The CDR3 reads CASSVGAGQREQYF. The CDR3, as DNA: TGTGCCAGCAGCGTTGGGGCAGGGCAGAGGGAGCAGTACTTC.

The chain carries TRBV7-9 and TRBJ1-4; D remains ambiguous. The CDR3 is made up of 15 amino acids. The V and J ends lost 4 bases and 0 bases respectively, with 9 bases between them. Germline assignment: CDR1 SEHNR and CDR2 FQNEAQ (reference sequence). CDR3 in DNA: TGTGCCAGCAGCTCCCCTACAGCAACTAATGAAAAACTGTTTTTT. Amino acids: CASSSPTATNEKLFF.

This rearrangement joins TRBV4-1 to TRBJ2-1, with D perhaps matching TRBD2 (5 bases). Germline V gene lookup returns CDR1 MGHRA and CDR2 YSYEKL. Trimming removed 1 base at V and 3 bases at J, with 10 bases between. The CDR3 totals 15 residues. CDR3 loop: CASSQGFGVYNEQFF. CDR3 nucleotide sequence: TGCGCCAGCAGCCAAGGGTTCGGGGTCTACAATGAGCAGTTCTTC.

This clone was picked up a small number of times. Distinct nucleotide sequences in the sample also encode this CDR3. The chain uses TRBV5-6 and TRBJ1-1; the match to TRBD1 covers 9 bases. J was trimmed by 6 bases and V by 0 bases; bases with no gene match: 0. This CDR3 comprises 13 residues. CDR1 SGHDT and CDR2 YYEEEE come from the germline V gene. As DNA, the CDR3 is TGTGCCAGCAGCTTGGGGACAGGGGCTGAAGCTTTCTTT. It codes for CASSLGTGAEAFF.

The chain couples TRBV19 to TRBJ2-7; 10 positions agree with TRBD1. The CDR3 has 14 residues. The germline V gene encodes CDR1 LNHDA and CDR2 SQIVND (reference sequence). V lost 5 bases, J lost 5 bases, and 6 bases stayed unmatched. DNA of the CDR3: TGTGCCAGTAGTCGGGGAGGGACAGGGGACGAGCAGTACTTC. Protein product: CASSRGGTGDEQYF. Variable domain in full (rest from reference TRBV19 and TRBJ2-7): DGGITQSPKYLFRKEGQNVTLSCEQNLNHDAMYWYRQDPGQGLRLIYYSQIVNDFQKGDIAEGYSVSREKKESFPLTVTSAQKNPTAFYLCASSRGGTGDEQYFGPGTRLTVT.

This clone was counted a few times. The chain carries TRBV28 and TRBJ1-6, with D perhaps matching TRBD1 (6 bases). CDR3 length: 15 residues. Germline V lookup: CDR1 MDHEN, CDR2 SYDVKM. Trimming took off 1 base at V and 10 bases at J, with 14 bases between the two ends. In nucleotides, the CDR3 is TGTGCCAGCAGTTTATTGCGGGGGGCGAAATCACCCCTCCACTTT. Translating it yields CASSLLRGAKSPLHF. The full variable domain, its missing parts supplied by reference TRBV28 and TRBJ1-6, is DVKVTQSSRYLVKRTGEKVFLECVQDMDHENMFWYRQDPGLGLRLIYFSYDVKMKEKGDIPEGYSVSREKKERFSLILESASTNQTSMYLCASSLLRGAKSPLHFGNGTRLTVT.

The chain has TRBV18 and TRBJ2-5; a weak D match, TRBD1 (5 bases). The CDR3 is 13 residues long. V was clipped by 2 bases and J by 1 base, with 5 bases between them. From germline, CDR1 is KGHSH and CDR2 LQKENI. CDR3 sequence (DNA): TGTGCCAGCTCACCAGACAGCCAAGAGACCCAGTACTTC. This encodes CASSPDSQETQYF. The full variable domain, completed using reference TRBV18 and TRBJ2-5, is NAGVMQNPRHLVRRRGQEARLRCSPMKGHSHVYWYRQLPEEGLKFMVYLQKENIIDESGMPKERFSAEFPKEGPSILRIQQVVRGDSAAYFCASSPDSQETQYFGPGTRLLVL.

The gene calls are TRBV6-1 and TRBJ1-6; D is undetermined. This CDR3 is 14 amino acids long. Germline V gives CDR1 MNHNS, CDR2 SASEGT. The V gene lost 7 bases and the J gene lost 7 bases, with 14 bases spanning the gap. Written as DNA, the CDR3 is TGTGCCAGCAATGGCGCAGGCGCAAATTCACCCCTCCACTTT. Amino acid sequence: CASNGAGANSPLHF.

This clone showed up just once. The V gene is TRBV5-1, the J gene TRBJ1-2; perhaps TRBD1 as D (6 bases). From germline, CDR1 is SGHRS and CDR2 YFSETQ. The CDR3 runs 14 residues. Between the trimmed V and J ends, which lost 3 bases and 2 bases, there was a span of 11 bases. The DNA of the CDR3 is TGCGCCAGCAGCTCGGCGGGGGGCAACTATGGCTACACCTTC. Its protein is CASSSAGGNYGYTF.

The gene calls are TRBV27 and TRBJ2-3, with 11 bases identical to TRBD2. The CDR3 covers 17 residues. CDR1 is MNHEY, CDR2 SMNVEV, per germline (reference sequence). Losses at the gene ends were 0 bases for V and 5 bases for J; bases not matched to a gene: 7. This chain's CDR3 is CASSLSLTSGVGDTQYF. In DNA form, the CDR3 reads TGTGCCAGCAGTTTATCCTTGACTAGCGGGGTTGGAGATACGCAGTATTTT.

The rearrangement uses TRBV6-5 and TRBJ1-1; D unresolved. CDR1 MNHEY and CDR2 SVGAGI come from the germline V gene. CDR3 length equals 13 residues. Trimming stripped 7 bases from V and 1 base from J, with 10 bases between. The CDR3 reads CASTTRQNTEAFF. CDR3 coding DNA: TGTGCCAGCACTACTCGACAGAACACTGAAGCTTTCTTT.

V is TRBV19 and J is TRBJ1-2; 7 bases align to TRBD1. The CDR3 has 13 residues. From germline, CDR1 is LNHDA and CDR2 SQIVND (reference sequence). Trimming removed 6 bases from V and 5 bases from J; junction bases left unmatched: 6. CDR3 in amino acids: CASSSGTVYGYTF. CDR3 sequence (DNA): TGTGCCAGTAGCTCCGGGACAGTGTATGGCTACACCTTC.